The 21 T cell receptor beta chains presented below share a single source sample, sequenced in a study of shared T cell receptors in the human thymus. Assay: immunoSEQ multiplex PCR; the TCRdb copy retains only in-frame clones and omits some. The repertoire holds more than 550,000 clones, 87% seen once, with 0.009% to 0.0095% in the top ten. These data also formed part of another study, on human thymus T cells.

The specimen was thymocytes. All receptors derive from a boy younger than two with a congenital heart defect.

The CDR3 sequence is CASSPGLHSSTDTQYF. The CDR3 DNA sequence: TGTGCCAGCAGTCCGGGACTACACTCCAGCACAGATACGCAGTATTTT. The chain couples TRBV2 to TRBJ2-3; 7 nucleotides line up with TRBD2. Trimming cost V 5 bases and J 0 bases; bases outside gene matches: 8. Germline V lookup: CDR1 SNHLY, CDR2 FYNNEI. The CDR3 extends over 16 amino acids.

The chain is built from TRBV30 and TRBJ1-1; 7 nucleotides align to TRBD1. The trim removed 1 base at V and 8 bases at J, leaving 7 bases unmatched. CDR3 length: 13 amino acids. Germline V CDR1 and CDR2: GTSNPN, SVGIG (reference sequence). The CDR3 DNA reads TGTGCCTGGAGTGGACAGGGCGCCGGCGAAGCTTTCTTT. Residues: CAWSGQGAGEAFF. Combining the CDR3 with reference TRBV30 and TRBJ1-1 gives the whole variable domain SQTIHQWPATLVQPVGSPLSLECTVEGTSNPNLYWYRQAAGRGLQLLFYSVGIGQISSEVPQNLSASRPQDRQFILSSKKLLLSDSGFYLCAWSGQGAGEAFFGQGTRLTVV.

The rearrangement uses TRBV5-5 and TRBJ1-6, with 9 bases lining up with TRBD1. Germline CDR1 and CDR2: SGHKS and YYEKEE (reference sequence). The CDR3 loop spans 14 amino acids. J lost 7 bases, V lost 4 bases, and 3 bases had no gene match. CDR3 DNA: TGTGCCAGCAGCGTGGACAGGGGAAATTCACCCCTCCACTTT. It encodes CASSVDRGNSPLHF.

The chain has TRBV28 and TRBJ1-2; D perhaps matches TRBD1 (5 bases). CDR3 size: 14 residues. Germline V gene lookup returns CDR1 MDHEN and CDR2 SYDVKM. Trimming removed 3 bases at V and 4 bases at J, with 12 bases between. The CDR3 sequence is CASSFRGDGYGYTF. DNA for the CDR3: TGTGCCAGCAGTTTCCGGGGGGATGGCTATGGCTACACCTTC.

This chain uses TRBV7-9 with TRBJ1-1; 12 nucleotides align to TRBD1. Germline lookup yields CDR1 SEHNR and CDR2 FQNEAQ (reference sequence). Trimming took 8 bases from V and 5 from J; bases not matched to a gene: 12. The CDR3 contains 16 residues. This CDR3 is CASLVAGTGGRTEAFF. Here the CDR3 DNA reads TGTGCCAGCCTCGTGGCCGGGACAGGGGGCAGGACTGAAGCTTTCTTT.

CDR3 nucleotides: TGCGCCAGCAGAGAGAGGGGGGGCTACGAGCAGTACTTC. Residues: CASRERGGYEQYF. The rearrangement uses TRBV5-1 and TRBJ2-7, with D perhaps TRBD2 (7 bases). The CDR3 consists of 13 residues. V lost 5 bases, J lost 3 bases, and 12 bases lay in between. Per germline, CDR1 SGHRS and CDR2 YFSETQ.

CDR3 sequence (DNA): TGTGCCAGTGCCCCCCCCGGGACAAGCGGCGGGGGATTGGGGCGCTCCCTCCACTTT. It specifies CASAPPGTSGGGLGRSLHF. This chain joins TRBV19 and TRBJ1-6, with a weak D call TRBD1 (6 bases). The germline gives CDR1 LNHDA, CDR2 SQIVND (reference sequence). This CDR3 comprises 19 residues. V lost 8 bases, J lost 14 bases, and 37 bases lay in between.

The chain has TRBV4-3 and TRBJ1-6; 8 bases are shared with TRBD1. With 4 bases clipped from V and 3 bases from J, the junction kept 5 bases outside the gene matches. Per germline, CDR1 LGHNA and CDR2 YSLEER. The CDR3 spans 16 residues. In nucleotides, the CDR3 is TGCGCCAGCAGCCTAGCAGGGGGCTTCTATAATTCACCCCTCCACTTT. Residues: CASSLAGGFYNSPLHF.

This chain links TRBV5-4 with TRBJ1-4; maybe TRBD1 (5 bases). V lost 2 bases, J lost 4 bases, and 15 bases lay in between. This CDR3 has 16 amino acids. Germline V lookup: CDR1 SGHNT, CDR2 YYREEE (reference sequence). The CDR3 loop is CASSFTQGARNEKLFF. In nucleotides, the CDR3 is TGTGCCAGCAGCTTTACCCAAGGGGCACGTAATGAAAAACTGTTTTTT.

Here the CDR3 DNA reads TGTGCCAGCAGCTTACTAGCGGGAGAGGGGGAGACCCAGTACTTC. This sequence encodes CASSLLAGEGETQYF. The V and J genes are TRBV13 and TRBJ2-5; 10 bases align to TRBD2. V lost 2 bases, J lost 5 bases, and 5 bases stayed unmatched. Germline CDR1 reads PRHDT; CDR2 reads FYEKMQ (reference sequence). The CDR3 consists of 15 residues.

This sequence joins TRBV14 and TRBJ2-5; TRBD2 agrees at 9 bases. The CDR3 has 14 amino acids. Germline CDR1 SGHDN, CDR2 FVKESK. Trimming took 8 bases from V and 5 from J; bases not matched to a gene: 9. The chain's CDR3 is CASSGGRGQETQYF. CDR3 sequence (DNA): TGTGCCAGCTCGGGCGGGAGGGGTCAGGAGACCCAGTACTTC.

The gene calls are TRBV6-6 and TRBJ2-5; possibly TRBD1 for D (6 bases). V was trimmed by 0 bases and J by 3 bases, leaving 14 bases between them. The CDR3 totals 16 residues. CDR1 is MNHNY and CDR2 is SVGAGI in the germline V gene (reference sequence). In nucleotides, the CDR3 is TGTGCCAGCAGTTACTCGGGGACACTAATGGAAGAGACCCAGTACTTC. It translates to CASSYSGTLMEETQYF.

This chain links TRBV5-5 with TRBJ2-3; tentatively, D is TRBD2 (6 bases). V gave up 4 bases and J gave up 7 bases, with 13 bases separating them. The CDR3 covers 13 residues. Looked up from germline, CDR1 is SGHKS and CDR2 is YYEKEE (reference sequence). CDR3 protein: CASSKTSSNTQYF. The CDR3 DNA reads TGTGCCAGCAGCAAGACTAGTTCAAATACGCAGTATTTT. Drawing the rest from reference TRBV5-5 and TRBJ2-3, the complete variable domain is DAGVTQSPTHLIKTRGQQVTLRCSPISGHKSVSWYQQVLGQGPQFIFQYYEKEERGRGNFPDRFSARQFPNYSSELNVNALLLGDSALYLCASSKTSSNTQYFGPGTRLTVL.

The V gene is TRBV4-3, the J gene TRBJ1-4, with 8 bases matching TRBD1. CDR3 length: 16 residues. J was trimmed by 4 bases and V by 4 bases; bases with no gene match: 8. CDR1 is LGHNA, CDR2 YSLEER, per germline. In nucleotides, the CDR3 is TGCGCCAGCAGCCTCGGACGGACAGGGATTAATGAAAAACTGTTTTTT. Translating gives CASSLGRTGINEKLFF.

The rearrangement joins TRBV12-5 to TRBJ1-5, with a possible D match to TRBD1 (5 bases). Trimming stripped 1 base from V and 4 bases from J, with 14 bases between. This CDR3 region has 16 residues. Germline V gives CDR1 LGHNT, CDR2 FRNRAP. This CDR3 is CASGLGGSGGNQPQHF. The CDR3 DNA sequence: TGTGCTAGTGGTTTGGGGGGGTCGGGGGGAAATCAGCCCCAGCATTTT.

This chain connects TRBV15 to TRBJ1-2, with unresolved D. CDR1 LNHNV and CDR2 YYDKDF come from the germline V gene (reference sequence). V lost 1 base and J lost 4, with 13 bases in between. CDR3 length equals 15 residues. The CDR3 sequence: CATSRGIGRSYGYTF. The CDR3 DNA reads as TGTGCCACCAGCAGAGGGATCGGGAGATCCTATGGCTACACCTTC.

The CDR3 bases are TGTGCCAGCAGCCAAGAACAGGATCCCTACAATGAGCAGTTCTTC. It translates to CASSQEQDPYNEQFF. The chain has TRBV4-2 and TRBJ2-1; D possibly corresponds to TRBD1 (5 bases). The CDR3 has 15 residues. Trimming removed 0 bases from V and 2 bases from J, with 8 bases in between. Germline CDR1 reads LGHNA; CDR2 reads YNFKEQ.

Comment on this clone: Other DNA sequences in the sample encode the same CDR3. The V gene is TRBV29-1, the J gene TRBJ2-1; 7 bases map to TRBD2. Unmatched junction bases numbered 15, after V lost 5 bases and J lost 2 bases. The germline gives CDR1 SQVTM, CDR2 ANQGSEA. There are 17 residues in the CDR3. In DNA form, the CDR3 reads TGCAGCGTTTCTTCACCCGCCGGGGGGAGCCCCTACAATGAGCAGTTCTTC. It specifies CSVSSPAGGSPYNEQFF.

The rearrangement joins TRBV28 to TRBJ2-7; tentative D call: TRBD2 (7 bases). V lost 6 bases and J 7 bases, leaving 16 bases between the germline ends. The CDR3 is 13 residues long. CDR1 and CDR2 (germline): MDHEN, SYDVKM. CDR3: CASRVGGPGEQYF. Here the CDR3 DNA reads TGTGCCAGCAGAGTGGGGGGGCCTGGAGAGCAGTACTTC.

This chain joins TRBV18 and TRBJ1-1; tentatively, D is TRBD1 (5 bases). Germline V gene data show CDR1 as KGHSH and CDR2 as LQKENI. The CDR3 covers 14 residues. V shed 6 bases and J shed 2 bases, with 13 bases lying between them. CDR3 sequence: CASSPTVVNTEAFF. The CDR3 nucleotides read TGTGCCAGCTCTCCGACAGTTGTTAACACTGAAGCTTTCTTT. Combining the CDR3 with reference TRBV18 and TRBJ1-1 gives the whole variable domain NAGVMQNPRHLVRRRGQEARLRCSPMKGHSHVYWYRQLPEEGLKFMVYLQKENIIDESGMPKERFSAEFPKEGPSILRIQQVVRGDSAAYFCASSPTVVNTEAFFGQGTRLTVV.

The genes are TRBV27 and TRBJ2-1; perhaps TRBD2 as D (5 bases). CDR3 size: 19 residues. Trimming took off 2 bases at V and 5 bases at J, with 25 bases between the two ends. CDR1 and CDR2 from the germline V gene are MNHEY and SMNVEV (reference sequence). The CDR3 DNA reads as TGTGCCAGCAGTTTAAAGGCTTGCCTGGACTGGGAAAATGACAATGAGCAGTTCTTC. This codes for CASSLKACLDWENDNEQFF.